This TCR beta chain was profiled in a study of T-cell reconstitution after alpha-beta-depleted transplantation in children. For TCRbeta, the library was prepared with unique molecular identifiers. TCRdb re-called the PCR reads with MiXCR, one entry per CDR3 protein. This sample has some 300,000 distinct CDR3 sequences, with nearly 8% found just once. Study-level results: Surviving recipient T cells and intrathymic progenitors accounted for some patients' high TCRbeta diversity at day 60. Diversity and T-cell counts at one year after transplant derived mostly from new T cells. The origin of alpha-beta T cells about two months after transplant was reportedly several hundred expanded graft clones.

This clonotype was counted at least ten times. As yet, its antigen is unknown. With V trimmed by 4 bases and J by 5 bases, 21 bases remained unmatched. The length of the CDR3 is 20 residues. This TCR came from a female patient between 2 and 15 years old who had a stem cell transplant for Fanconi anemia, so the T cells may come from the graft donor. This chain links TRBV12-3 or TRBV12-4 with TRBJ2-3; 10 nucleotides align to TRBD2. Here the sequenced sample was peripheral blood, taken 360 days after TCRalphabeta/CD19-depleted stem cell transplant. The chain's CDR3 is CASSSPGHREAGGPKDTQYF. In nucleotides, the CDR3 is TGTGCCAGCAGTTCGCCGGGACATCGAGAAGCGGGGGGGCCGAAAGATACGCAGTATTTT.